This is a list of T cell receptor beta chains from one sample in a study of T cell responses to AZD1222 COVID-19 vaccine. Generated by immunoSEQ multiplex PCR, the TCRdb table keeps only in-frame clones and is missing some. The repertoire consists of about 140,000 clones, with approximately 91% occurring once and the leading ten covering approximately 4.8%. Material: peripheral blood, obtained on day 0 of AZD1222 vaccination. These receptors came from an adult in good health. Each CDR3 is given with its conserved first and last residue. The D gene is left open where the match is weak. Clone size is not always given. Where it is, it says once, few, many or a class for expanded clones.

clone_size j_call v_call d_call cdr3_aa cdr3_nt
. TRBJ2-2 TRBV3-1/TRBV3-2 TRBD2 CASSHTGSGGFTGELFF TGTGCCAGCAGCCATACCGGATCGGGAGGGTTTACCGGGGAGCTGTTTTTT
. TRBJ1-1 TRBV30 . CAWSVGGTTEAFF TGTGCCTGGAGTGTAGGAGGGACGACTGAAGCTTTCTTT
. TRBJ1-2 TRBV19 TRBD1 CASRANRGRGYTF TGTGCCAGTAGGGCGAACAGGGGGCGAGGCTACACCTTC
. TRBJ1-5 TRBV18 . CASSPPTRGEGNQPQHF TGTGCCAGCTCACCACCGACCAGGGGCGAGGGCAATCAGCCCCAGCATTTT
. TRBJ1-2 TRBV9 . CASSHRTYGYTF TGTGCCAGCAGCCACAGGACCTATGGCTACACCTTC
. TRBJ2-3 TRBV5-4 TRBD1 CASSKDRGDTQYF TGTGCCAGCAGCAAGGACAGGGGGGATACGCAGTATTTT
. TRBJ1-3 TRBV7-2 TRBD1 CASSLARQGGYTIYF TGTGCCAGCAGCTTAGCCCGACAGGGTGGCTACACCATATATTTT
. TRBJ2-2 TRBV3-1/TRBV3-2 TRBD2 CASSQDTASGGPWTGELFF TGTGCCAGCAGCCAAGATACGGCCAGCGGGGGACCCTGGACCGGGGAGCTGTTTTTT
. TRBJ1-1 TRBV20-1 . CSASGRMNTEAFF TGCAGTGCTAGTGGACGGATGAACACTGAAGCTTTCTTT
. TRBJ2-1 TRBV15 . CATSRATRTDGNEQFF TGTGCCACCAGCAGAGCTACCCGGACGGACGGCAATGAGCAGTTCTTC
. TRBJ1-4 TRBV5-1 TRBD1 CASSQLGGGTNEKLFF TGCGCCAGCAGTCAGTTAGGGGGCGGAACTAATGAAAAACTGTTTTTT
once TRBJ1-1 TRBV6-5 TRBD1 CASSAVPGQGPEAFF TGTGCCAGCAGCGCCGTCCCGGGACAGGGGCCTGAAGCTTTCTTT
. TRBJ1-1 TRBV18 . CASSPPAGRGNTEAFF TGTGCCAGCTCACCCCCGGCCGGGCGGGGGAACACTGAAGCTTTCTTT
once TRBJ1-5 TRBV25-1 TRBD1 CASRGRKGAQPQHF TGTGCCAGCAGGGGAAGGAAGGGGGCTCAGCCCCAGCATTTT
. TRBJ1-1 TRBV19 . CASRSSGRSNTEAFF TGTGCCAGTAGATCCTCGGGCAGATCGAACACTGAAGCTTTCTTT
. TRBJ1-4 TRBV2 . CASILQGSEKLFF TGTGCCAGCATCCTTCAGGGGAGTGAAAAACTGTTTTTT
. TRBJ2-2 TRBV5-1 . CASRAAVNPNTGELFF TGCGCCAGCAGGGCAGCAGTGAATCCGAACACCGGGGAGCTGTTTTTT
. TRBJ2-1 TRBV28 . CASSSLNEQFF TGTGCCAGCAGTTCCCTTAATGAGCAGTTCTTC
. TRBJ1-1 TRBV5-4 . CASSLSRGTEAFF TGTGCCAGCAGCCTCTCACGGGGCACTGAAGCTTTCTTT
. TRBJ2-7 TRBV5-1 . CASSFFSGNPYEQYF TGCGCCAGCAGCTTTTTCTCGGGGAATCCCTACGAGCAGTACTTC
. TRBJ1-2 TRBV5-6 . CASSLAGTVNGYTF TGTGCCAGCAGCTTGGCAGGGACGGTAAATGGCTACACCTTC
. TRBJ2-1 TRBV15 TRBD2 CATSRALAGAYNEQFF TGTGCCACCAGCAGAGCGCTAGCGGGGGCCTACAATGAGCAGTTCTTC
. TRBJ2-7 TRBV9 TRBD1 CASSLGGTGDEQYF TGTGCCAGCAGCCTGGGAGGGACAGGGGACGAGCAGTACTTC
. TRBJ2-2 TRBV28 . CASSPGTSLNTGELFF TGTGCCAGCAGTCCCGGGACATCCCTGAACACCGGGGAGCTGTTTTTT
few TRBJ2-1 TRBV14 TRBD1 CASSQATGNPYNEQFF TGTGCCAGCAGCCAAGCGACAGGGAACCCCTACAATGAGCAGTTCTTC
. TRBJ2-7 TRBV19 . CASSPLKGPFHEQYF TGTGCCAGTAGTCCCCTAAAGGGGCCCTTCCACGAGCAGTACTTC
. TRBJ1-2 TRBV5-1 . CASSSPGQSYGYTF TGCGCCAGCAGCTCCCCTGGCCAAAGCTATGGCTACACCTTC
. TRBJ2-5 TRBV7-9 . CASSLNSGAETQYF TGTGCCAGCAGCTTAAATTCGGGGGCAGAGACCCAGTACTTC
. TRBJ1-1 TRBV3-1/TRBV3-2 . CASSQQLPGTEAFF TGTGCCAGCAGCCAACAACTCCCGGGCACTGAAGCTTTCTTT
. TRBJ1-1 TRBV7-9 . CASSLARPGDTEAFF TGTGCCAGCAGCTTAGCCAGGCCCGGGGACACTGAAGCTTTCTTT
. TRBJ1-2 TRBV11-2 . CASSLSRWGDGYTF TGTGCCAGCAGCTTATCCCGTTGGGGCGATGGCTACACCTTC
. TRBJ1-5 TRBV27 TRBD1 CASSEQGLGNQPQHF TGTGCCAGCAGTGAACAGGGGCTCGGCAATCAGCCCCAGCATTTT
. TRBJ2-7 TRBV2 TRBD2 CASNVIAGGPHEQYF TGTGCCAGCAACGTAATAGCGGGAGGGCCCCACGAGCAGTACTTC
. TRBJ1-1 TRBV7-9 TRBD1 CASSPRQGWNTEAFF TGTGCCAGCAGCCCCAGACAGGGGTGGAACACTGAAGCTTTCTTT
. TRBJ1-1 TRBV28 . CASSREAENTEAFF TGTGCCAGCAGTCGGGAGGCCGAGAACACTGAAGCTTTCTTT
. TRBJ2-2 TRBV18 TRBD1 CASSRGQTNTGELFF TGTGCCAGCTCACGGGGACAGACGAACACCGGGGAGCTGTTTTTT
. TRBJ1-3 TRBV7-8 . CASSLGTGNTIYF TGTGCCAGCAGCTTGGGGACTGGAAACACCATATATTTT
. TRBJ1-1 TRBV6-1 TRBD1 CASSETGATEAFF TGTGCCAGCAGTGAAACAGGGGCCACTGAAGCTTTCTTT
. TRBJ1-1 TRBV7-9 . CASSPTPGPNPLEAFF TGTGCCAGCAGCCCCACCCCGGGCCCTAACCCTCTTGAAGCTTTCTTT
. TRBJ1-5 TRBV18 TRBD1 CASSTRDRTSNQPQHF TGTGCCAGCTCAACCAGGGACAGAACCTCCAATCAGCCCCAGCATTTT
. TRBJ2-6 TRBV28 TRBD1 CASNQGAAGANVLTF TGTGCCAGCAATCAGGGGGCCGCTGGGGCCAACGTCCTGACTTTC
few TRBJ1-1 TRBV2 . CASSTGQGGRNTEAFF TGTGCCAGCAGCACAGGACAAGGGGGGCGAAACACTGAAGCTTTCTTT
. TRBJ2-3 TRBV29-1 . CSIRQDTDTQYF TGCAGCATACGACAGGACACAGATACGCAGTATTTT
. TRBJ1-1 TRBV7-9 TRBD1 CASSARQGGNTEAFF TGTGCCAGCAGCGCCCGACAGGGGGGGAACACTGAAGCTTTCTTT
. TRBJ2-2 TRBV12-5 TRBD2 CASGWTGLAATGELFF TGTGCTAGTGGTTGGACGGGACTAGCGGCCACCGGGGAGCTGTTTTTT
. TRBJ2-5 TRBV5-1 . CASRKGSWETQYF TGCGCCAGCAGGAAAGGAAGTTGGGAGACCCAGTACTTC
. TRBJ1-1 TRBV5-5 TRBD1 CASSPWTGLTEAFF TGTGCCAGCAGCCCGTGGACAGGGCTAACCGAAGCTTTCTTT
. TRBJ2-5 TRBV5-1 TRBD2 CASSLGSGRGQETQYF TGCGCCAGCAGCTTGGGGAGCGGGAGGGGGCAAGAGACCCAGTACTTC
. TRBJ2-5 TRBV15 . CATLSENQETQYF TGTGCCACCCTCTCCGAGAACCAAGAGACCCAGTACTTC
few TRBJ2-4 TRBV4-1 . CASSQAFLWGLAKNIQYF TGCGCCAGCAGCCAAGCTTTTTTGTGGGGTCTAGCCAAAAACATTCAGTACTTC
. TRBJ1-1 TRBV2 . CASRRENTEAFF TGTGCCAGCAGACGAGAGAACACTGAAGCTTTCTTT
. TRBJ2-5 TRBV19 TRBD1 CASSPDRGLGETQYF TGTGCCAGTAGCCCAGACAGGGGTCTGGGAGAGACCCAGTACTTC
. TRBJ1-1 TRBV18 TRBD1 CASSLGQLNTEAFF TGTGCCAGCTCACTGGGACAGTTGAACACTGAAGCTTTCTTT
. TRBJ1-4 TRBV6-5 . CARVGATNEKLFF TGTGCCAGGGTTGGAGCAACTAATGAAAAACTGTTTTTT
. TRBJ1-1 TRBV7-3 TRBD1 CASSSQLTGGVDTEAFF TGTGCCAGCAGCTCGCAGCTCACAGGGGGCGTCGACACTGAAGCTTTCTTT